This T cell receptor (beta chain) was captured in a study of blood T cell repertoires in COVID-19. Study details: Italy, Spain and the United States were the sources of the convalescent and acute COVID-19 samples.

Patients at the Seattle site were enrolled during active infection and followed longitudinally. The germline gives CDR1 MDHEN, CDR2 SYDVKM. Between the trimmed V and J ends, which lost 8 bases and 7 bases, there was a span of 15 bases. CDR3 length equals 13 residues. Generated by immunoSEQ multiplex PCR, the TCRdb table keeps only in-frame clones and is missing some. Counted here are 350,000 or so clones, more than 70% occurring once; the ten biggest clones make up 3% to 4.5%. The V call is TRBV28, the J call TRBJ1-5; possible D gene TRBD1, 5 bases. This TCR was sampled from a woman aged 60-70 years with COVID-19, enrolled during active disease. The source material was peripheral blood. Written as DNA, the CDR3 is TGTGCCAGCTGGGGGGGGAGGTGGCAGCCCCAGCATTTT. This codes for CASWGGRWQPQHF.